The 4 T cell receptor beta chains below all came from one sample that was sequenced in a study of T cell responses to AZD1222 COVID-19 vaccine. This table comes from immunoSEQ multiplex PCR, and its TCRdb copy is limited to in-frame clones, with some not included. The table lists about 84,000 clones, 70% to 90% of them singletons. The sequences come from peripheral blood, collected 28 days after the second AZD1222 dose. All receptors come from an adult who received the AZD1222 COVID-19 vaccine.

The CDR3, as DNA: TGTGCCAGCAGCCCCCGGGAAGGGGCCTACACCTTC. It codes for CASSPREGAYTF. The gene calls are TRBV11-2 and TRBJ1-2; tentative D call: TRBD1 (5 bases). The germline gives CDR1 SGHAT, CDR2 FQNNGV. CDR3 length equals 12 residues. The V end lost 5 bases, the J end lost 10 bases, and 14 bases lay between the germline ends.

V usage is TRBV24-1 and J usage is TRBJ2-5; a possible D gene is TRBD1 (6 bases). Germline V CDR1 and CDR2: KGHDR, SFDVKD. Trimming shortened V by 6 bases and J by 5 bases, and 12 bases separated the two germline ends. CDR3 size: 13 residues. CDR3 nucleotides: TGTGCCACCAGTCAGACAGGAGAGGAGACCCAGTACTTC. This codes for CATSQTGEETQYF.

The chain couples TRBV9 to TRBJ1-6, with D perhaps matching TRBD1 (6 bases). Germline-derived CDR1 and CDR2 are SGDLS and YYNGEE. The CDR3 has 14 amino acids. Trimming removed 3 bases at V and 6 bases at J, with 10 bases between. CDR3 bases: TGTGCCAGCAGCGAAGGGGGGCTTAATTCACCCCTCCACTTT. It translates to CASSEGGLNSPLHF.

The chain combines TRBV5-4 with TRBJ2-3; the D is unclear. V was cut by 0 bases and J by 0 bases, with 8 bases left in between. This CDR3 region has 15 residues. Germline V lookup: CDR1 SGHNT, CDR2 YYREEE (reference sequence). CDR3 amino acids: CASSLGGSSTDTQYF. CDR3 DNA: TGTGCCAGCAGCTTGGGTGGGTCTAGCACAGATACGCAGTATTTT.